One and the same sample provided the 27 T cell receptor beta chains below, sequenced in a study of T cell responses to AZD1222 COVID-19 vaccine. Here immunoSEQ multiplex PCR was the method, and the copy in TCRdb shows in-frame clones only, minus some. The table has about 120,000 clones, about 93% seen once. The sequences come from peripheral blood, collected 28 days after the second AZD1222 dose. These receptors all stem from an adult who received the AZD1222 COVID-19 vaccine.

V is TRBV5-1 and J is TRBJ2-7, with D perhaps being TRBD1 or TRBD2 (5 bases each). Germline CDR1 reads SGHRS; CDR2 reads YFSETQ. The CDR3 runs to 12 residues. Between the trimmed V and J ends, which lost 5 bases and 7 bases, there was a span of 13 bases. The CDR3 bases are TGCGCCAGCAGAGAGGGGAAGGGGGAGCAGTACTTC. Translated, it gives CASREGKGEQYF. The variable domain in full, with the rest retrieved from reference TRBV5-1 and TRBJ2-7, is KAGVTQTPRYLIKTRGQQVTLSCSPISGHRSVSWYQQTPGQGLQFLFEYFSETQRNKGNFPGRFSGRQFSNSRSEMNVSTLELGDSALYLCASREGKGEQYFGPGTRLTVT.

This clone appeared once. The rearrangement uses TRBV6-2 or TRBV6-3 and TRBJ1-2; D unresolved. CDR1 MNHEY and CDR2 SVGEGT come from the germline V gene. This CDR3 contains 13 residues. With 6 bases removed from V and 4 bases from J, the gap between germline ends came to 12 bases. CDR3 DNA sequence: TGTGCCAGCAGCAAAGGGTCGACCTATGGCTACACCTTC. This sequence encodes CASSKGSTYGYTF.

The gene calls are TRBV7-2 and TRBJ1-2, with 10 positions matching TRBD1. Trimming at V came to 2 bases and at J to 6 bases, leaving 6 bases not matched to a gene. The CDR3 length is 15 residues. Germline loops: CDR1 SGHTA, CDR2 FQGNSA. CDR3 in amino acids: CASSLLRTGGDGYTF. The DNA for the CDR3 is TGTGCCAGCAGCTTACTGCGGACAGGGGGAGATGGCTACACCTTC.

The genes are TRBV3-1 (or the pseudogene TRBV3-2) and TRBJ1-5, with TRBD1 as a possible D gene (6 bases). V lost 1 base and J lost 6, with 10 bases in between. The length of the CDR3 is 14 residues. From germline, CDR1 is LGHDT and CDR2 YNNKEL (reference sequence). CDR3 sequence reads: CASSQGGGGQPQHF. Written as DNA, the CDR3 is TGTGCCAGCAGCCAAGGAGGGGGAGGTCAGCCCCAGCATTTT.

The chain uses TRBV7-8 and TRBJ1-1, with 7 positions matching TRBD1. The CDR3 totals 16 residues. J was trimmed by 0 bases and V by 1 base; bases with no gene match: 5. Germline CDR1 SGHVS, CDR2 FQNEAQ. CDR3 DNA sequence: TGTGCCAGCAGCTTAGTAGGGGGCCGGGTGAACACTGAAGCTTTCTTT. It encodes CASSLVGGRVNTEAFF.

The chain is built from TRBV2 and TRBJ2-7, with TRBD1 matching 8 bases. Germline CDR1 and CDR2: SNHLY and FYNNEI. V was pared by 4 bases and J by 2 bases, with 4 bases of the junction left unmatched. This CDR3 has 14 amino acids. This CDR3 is CASSVGTGPYEQYF. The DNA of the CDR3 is TGTGCCAGCAGTGTGGGGACAGGTCCCTACGAGCAGTACTTC.

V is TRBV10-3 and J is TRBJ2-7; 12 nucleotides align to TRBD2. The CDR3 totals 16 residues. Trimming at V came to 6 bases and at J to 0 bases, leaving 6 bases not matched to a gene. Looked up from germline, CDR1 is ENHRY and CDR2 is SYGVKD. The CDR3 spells CAIRASGRGDSYEQYF. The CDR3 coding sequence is TGTGCCATCAGGGCTAGCGGGAGGGGCGACTCCTACGAGCAGTACTTC.

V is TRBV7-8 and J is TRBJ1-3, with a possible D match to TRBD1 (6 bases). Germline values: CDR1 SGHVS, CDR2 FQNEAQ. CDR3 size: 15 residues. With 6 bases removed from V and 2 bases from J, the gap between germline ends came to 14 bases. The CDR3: CASRGPEGAGNTIYF. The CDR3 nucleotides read TGTGCCAGCAGGGGACCCGAGGGGGCTGGAAACACCATATATTTT. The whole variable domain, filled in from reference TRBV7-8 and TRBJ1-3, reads GAGVSQSPRYKVAKRGQDVALRCDPISGHVSLFWYQQALGQGPEFLTYFQNEAQLDKSGLPSDRFFAERPEGSVSTLKIQRTQQEDSAVYLCASRGPEGAGNTIYFGEGSWLTVV.

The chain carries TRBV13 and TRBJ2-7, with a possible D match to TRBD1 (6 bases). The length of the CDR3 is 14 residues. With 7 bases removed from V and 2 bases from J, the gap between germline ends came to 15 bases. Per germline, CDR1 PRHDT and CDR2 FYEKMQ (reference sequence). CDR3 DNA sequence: TGTGCCAGCACTCCCGGGACATACACCTACGAGCAGTACTTC. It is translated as CASTPGTYTYEQYF.

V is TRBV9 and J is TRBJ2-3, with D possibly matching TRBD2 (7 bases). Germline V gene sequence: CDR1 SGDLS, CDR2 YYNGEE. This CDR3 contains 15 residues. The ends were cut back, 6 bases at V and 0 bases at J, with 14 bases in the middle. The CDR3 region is CASKGGGLSTDTQYF. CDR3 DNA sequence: TGTGCCAGCAAAGGCGGGGGCCTTAGCACAGATACGCAGTATTTT.

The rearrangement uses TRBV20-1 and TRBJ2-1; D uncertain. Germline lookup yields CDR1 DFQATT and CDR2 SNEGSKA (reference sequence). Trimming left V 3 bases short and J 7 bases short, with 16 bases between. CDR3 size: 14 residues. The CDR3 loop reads CSASSPGPINEQFF. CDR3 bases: TGCAGTGCTAGTTCCCCCGGGCCTATAAATGAGCAGTTCTTC.

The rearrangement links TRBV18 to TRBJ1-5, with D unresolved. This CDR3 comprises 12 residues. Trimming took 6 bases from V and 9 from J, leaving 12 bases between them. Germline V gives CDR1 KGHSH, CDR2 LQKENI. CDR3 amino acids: CASSPGEWPQHF. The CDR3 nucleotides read TGTGCCAGCTCCCCCGGTGAGTGGCCCCAGCATTTT.

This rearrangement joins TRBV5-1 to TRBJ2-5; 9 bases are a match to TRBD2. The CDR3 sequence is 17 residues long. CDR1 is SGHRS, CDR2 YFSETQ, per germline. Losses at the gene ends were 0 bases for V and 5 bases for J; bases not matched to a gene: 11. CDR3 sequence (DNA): TGCGCCAGCAGCTTGGCCCTAGGTAGCGGGAGCGATGAGACCCAGTACTTC. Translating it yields CASSLALGSGSDETQYF.

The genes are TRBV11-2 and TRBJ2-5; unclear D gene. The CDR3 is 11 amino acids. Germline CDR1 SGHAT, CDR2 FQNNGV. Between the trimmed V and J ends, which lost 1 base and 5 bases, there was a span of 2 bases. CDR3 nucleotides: TGTGCCAGCAGCTTAGTGGAGACCCAGTACTTC. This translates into CASSLVETQYF. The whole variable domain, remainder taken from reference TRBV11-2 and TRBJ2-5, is EAGVAQSPRYKIIEKRQSVAFWCNPISGHATLYWYQQILGQGPKLLIQFQNNGVVDDSQLPKDRFSAERLKGVDSTLKIQPAKLEDSAVYLCASSLVETQYFGPGTRLLVL.

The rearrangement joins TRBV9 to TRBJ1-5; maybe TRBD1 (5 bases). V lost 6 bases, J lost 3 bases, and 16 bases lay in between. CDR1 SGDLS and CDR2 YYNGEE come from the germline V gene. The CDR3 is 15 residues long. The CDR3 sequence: CASTPTVTPNQPQHF. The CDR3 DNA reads TGTGCCAGCACACCGACAGTGACTCCCAATCAGCCCCAGCATTTT.

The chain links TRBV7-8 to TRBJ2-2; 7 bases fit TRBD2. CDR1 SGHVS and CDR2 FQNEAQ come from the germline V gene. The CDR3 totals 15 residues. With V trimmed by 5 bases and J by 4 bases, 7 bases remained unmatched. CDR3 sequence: CASSPRTSSTGELFF. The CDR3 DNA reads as TGTGCCAGCAGCCCCCGGACTAGTAGCACCGGGGAGCTGTTTTTT.

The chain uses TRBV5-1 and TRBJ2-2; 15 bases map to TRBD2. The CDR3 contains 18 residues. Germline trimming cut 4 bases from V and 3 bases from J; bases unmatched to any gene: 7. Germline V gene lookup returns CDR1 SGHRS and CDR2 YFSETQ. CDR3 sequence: CASSPGLAGGHDTGELFF. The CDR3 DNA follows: TGCGCCAGCAGCCCGGGACTAGCGGGGGGCCATGACACCGGGGAGCTGTTTTTT.

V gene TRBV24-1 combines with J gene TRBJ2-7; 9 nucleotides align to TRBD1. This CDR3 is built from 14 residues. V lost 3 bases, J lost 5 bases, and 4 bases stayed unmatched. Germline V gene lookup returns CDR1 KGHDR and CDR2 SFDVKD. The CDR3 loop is CATSDPRTGDEQYF. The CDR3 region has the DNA TGTGCCACCAGTGATCCGCGGACAGGGGACGAGCAGTACTTC.

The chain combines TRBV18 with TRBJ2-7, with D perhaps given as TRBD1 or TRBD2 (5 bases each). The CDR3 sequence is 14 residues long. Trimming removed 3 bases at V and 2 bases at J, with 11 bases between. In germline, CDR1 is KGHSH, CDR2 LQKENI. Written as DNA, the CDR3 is TGTGCCAGCTCACCGGTTCAGGGACCCTACGAGCAGTACTTC. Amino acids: CASSPVQGPYEQYF.

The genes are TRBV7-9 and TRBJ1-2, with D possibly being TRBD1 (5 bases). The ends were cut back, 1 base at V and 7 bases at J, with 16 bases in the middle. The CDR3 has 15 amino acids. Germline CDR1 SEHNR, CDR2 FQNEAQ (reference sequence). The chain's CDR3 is CASSLVVRGSFGYTF. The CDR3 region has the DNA TGTGCCAGCAGCTTAGTGGTCCGGGGGTCTTTTGGCTACACCTTC.

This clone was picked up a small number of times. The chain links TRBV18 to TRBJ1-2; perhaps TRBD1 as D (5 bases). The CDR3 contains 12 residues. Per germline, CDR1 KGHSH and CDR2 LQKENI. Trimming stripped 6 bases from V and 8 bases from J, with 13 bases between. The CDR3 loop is CASSPRGGGYTF. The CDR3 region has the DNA TGTGCCAGCTCCCCCCGGGGGGGAGGCTACACCTTC.

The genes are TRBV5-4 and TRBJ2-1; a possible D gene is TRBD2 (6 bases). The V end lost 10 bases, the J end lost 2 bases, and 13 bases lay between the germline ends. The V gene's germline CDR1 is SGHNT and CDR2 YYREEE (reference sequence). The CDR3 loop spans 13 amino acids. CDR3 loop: CAGSGPTYNEQFF. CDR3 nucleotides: TGTGCCGGGAGCGGGCCCACCTACAATGAGCAGTTCTTC.

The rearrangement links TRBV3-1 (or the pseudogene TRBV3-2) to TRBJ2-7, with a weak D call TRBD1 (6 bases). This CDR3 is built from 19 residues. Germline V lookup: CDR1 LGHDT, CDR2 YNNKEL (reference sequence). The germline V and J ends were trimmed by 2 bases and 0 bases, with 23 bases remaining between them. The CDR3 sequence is CASSQSPAGALLYSYEQYF. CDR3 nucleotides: TGTGCCAGCAGCCAATCCCCGGCAGGGGCCCTTCTTTACTCCTACGAGCAGTACTTC.

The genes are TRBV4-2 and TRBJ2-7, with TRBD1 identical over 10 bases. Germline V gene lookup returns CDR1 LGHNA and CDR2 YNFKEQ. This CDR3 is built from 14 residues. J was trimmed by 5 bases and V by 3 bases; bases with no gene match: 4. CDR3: CASSHGTGAHEQYF. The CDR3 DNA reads TGTGCCAGCAGCCACGGGACAGGGGCCCACGAGCAGTACTTC.

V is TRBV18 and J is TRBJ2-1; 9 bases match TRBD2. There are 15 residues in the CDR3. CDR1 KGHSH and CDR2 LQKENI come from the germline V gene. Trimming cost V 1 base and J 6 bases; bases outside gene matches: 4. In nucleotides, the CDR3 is TGTGCCAGCTCACCACTAGCGGGGGAGAGCAATGAGCAGTTCTTC. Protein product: CASSPLAGESNEQFF. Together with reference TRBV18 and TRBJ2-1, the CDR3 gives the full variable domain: NAGVMQNPRHLVRRRGQEARLRCSPMKGHSHVYWYRQLPEEGLKFMVYLQKENIIDESGMPKERFSAEFPKEGPSILRIQQVVRGDSAAYFCASSPLAGESNEQFFGPGTRLTVL.

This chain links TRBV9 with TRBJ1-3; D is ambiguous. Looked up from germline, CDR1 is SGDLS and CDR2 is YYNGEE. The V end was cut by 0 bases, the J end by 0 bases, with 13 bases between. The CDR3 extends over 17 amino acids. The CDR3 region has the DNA TGTGCCAGCAGCGTAGGATCTCTTCCGAACTCTGGAAACACCATATATTTT. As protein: CASSVGSLPNSGNTIYF.

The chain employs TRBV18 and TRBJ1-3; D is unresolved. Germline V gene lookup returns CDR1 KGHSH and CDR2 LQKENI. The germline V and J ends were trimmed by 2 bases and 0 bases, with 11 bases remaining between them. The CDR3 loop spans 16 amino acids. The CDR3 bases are TGTGCCAGCTCACCATCCCACGCAGTCTCTGGAAACACCATATATTTT. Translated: CASSPSHAVSGNTIYF.